This paragraph covers one TCR beta chain sequence. The antigen it recognizes is unknown. Base qualities are missing; no much larger clone stands one base away. The data originate from a study of CD8 T cells in ankylosing spondylitis (dated by TCRdb to between 2016 and 2019). Broadly, across the study: The study profiled T cell receptor beta repertoires in healthy donors and ankylosing spondylitis patients to find disease-linked TCR variants. Peripheral blood was sampled, and synovial fluid was also collected from ankylosing spondylitis patients. The full study cohort comprised 25 ankylosing spondylitis patients and approximately 100 healthy donors. What the study reported, not specific to this receptor: Some motif variants were previously reported in synovial fluid and blood of reactive arthritis patients, suggesting common disease-initiation mechanisms. According to the report, matched synovial fluid samples from ankylosing spondylitis patients were significantly enriched for the disease-linked clones. In peripheral blood, the disease-linked clones were found at relatively low frequencies and had a CD8+ phenotype. Blood from ankylosing spondylitis patients appeared to be characterized by a TCR beta motif made up of several highly homologous amino acid variants.

Spanning cysteine to phenylalanine, the CDR3 consists of 16 amino acids. Solely the CDR3 DNA is kept, with 48 bases framed from the first base. The germline V gene specifies SGHRS as CDR1 and YFSETQ as CDR2. V is pruned by 1 base and J by 3 bases, leaving 7 bases of the junction without a gene match. Sequenced using an Illumina HiSeq 2500. TCR beta libraries were prepared by quantitative 5'-RACE with molecular barcodes. The source study handled its data this way. Disease-linked TCR variants were identified with a new computational method built on a probabilistic model of VDJ rearrangement. The public reads were reprocessed in TCRdb via fastp at Q25 and MiXCR, keeping in-frame beta chains. Each CDR3 protein appears once, grouped with its most common genes and DNA. What appears here as the V and J calls and clone size reflects TCRdb's work, not the paper's. Counted in this sample were approximately 400,000 distinct CDR3 sequences; more than 15% of them appeared once. The biggest ten clones account for approximately 1% of the sample.

The TCR sequence derives from a male donor with ankylosing spondylitis. The chain is assembled from TRBV5-1 and TRBJ2-4; 7 bases in between match TRBD1. Material: blood, either unsorted or a sorted T cell fraction (not recorded which). For the CDR3, the sequence is CASSLRGRDSKNIQYF. DNA sequence: TGCGCCAGCAGCTTGAGGGGCCGGGACAGCAAAAACATTCAGTACTTC.